The sequence of this T cell receptor beta chain was determined in a study of T cell repertoires in cytomegalovirus infection. Turning to the study itself: Both CMV infection and a matching HLA type were indicated by public TCR beta signatures.

This clonotype has just a few counts. V lost 6 bases to trimming and J lost 8 bases; unmatched junction nucleotides: 8. The CDR3 contains 12 residues. In germline, CDR1 is SQVTM, CDR2 ANQGSEA. TCRdb passed the reads through MiXCR, listing each CDR3 protein once. The table records 200,000 to 300,000 distinct CDR3 sequences, roughly an eighth of them present only once. Sequencing was done on a sample of PBMCs. The clonotype comes from a human donor in good health (CMV status not recorded). Some clones in this sample may be carry-over from other donors' samples. This chain connects TRBV29-1 to TRBJ1-1, with TRBD1 identical over 8 bases. DNA for the CDR3: TGCAGCGTGGGGCACAGGGGGGGCGAAGCTTTCTTT. Residues: CSVGHRGGEAFF.